The 26 T cell receptor beta chains listed next were all sequenced from one sample in a study of cytomegalovirus exposure and HLA in healthy donors. Primers: 60 Vbeta forward and 13 Jbeta reverse. Measured with immunoSEQ multiplex PCR; TCRdb has only the in-frame clones, and not every one. Of fewer than 90,000 clones listed, just under 80% were seen once; the top ten hold 2.5%. Source material: PBMCs. These receptors were collected from a male donor in good health and CMV-seropositive.

The chain employs TRBV5-1 and TRBJ2-1, with TRBD1 identical over 7 bases. This CDR3 spans 15 amino acids. The ends lost 0 bases at V and 5 bases at J; junction bases unmatched: 5. Germline CDR1 SGHRS, CDR2 YFSETQ. Here the CDR3 DNA reads TGCGCCAGCAGCTTGGTTGGACAGGAAAACAATGAGCAGTTCTTC. This gives the protein CASSLVGQENNEQFF. Full variable domain (outside the CDR3, taken from reference TRBV5-1 and TRBJ2-1): KAGVTQTPRYLIKTRGQQVTLSCSPISGHRSVSWYQQTPGQGLQFLFEYFSETQRNKGNFPGRFSGRQFSNSRSEMNVSTLELGDSALYLCASSLVGQENNEQFFGPGTRLTVL.

J is TRBJ1-5 and V is TRBV2; a weak D match, TRBD1 (6 bases). Germline assignment: CDR1 SNHLY and CDR2 FYNNEI. The V gene lost 3 bases and the J gene lost 5 bases, with 11 bases spanning the gap. CDR3 length equals 14 residues. The chain's CDR3 is CASSDEDSYQPQHF. CDR3 nucleotides: TGTGCCAGCAGTGACGAGGACAGCTATCAGCCCCAGCATTTT.

The V call is TRBV11-3, the J call TRBJ2-1; 14 bases fit TRBD2. Germline CDR1 and CDR2: SGHNT and YENEEA. With 5 bases clipped from V and 6 bases from J, the junction kept 9 bases outside the gene matches. The CDR3 length is 17 residues. CDR3 sequence: CASSPAGTSGGGNEQFF. The CDR3 DNA follows: TGTGCCAGCAGCCCCGCGGGGACTAGCGGGGGTGGCAATGAGCAGTTCTTC.

The rearrangement links TRBV2 to TRBJ2-2, with 9 bases matching TRBD1. Germline V gene lookup returns CDR1 SNHLY and CDR2 FYNNEI. V shed 10 bases and J 0 bases; nucleotides not matched to a gene: 3. This CDR3 is built from 14 residues. CDR3 nucleotide sequence: TGTGCCAAAGGACAGGGGACGAACACCGGGGAGCTGTTTTTT. It is translated as CAKGQGTNTGELFF.

The chain uses TRBV9 and TRBJ2-7; TRBD1 aligns across 7 bases. This CDR3 is 14 amino acids long. V dropped 5 bases and J dropped 3; count of bases not matched to a gene: 8. Per the germline V gene, CDR1 is SGDLS and CDR2 is YYNGEE. CDR3 protein: CASSPGQNFYEQYF. CDR3 DNA: TGTGCCAGCAGTCCGGGACAGAACTTCTACGAGCAGTACTTC. Full variable domain (rest looked up from reference TRBV9 and TRBJ2-7): DSGVTQTPKHLITATGQRVTLRCSPRSGDLSVYWYQQSLDQGLQFLIQYYNGEERAKGNILERFSAQQFPDLHSELNLSSLELGDSALYFCASSPGQNFYEQYFGPGTRLTVT.

This rearrangement joins TRBV10-3 to TRBJ2-7, with 8 bases identical to TRBD2. Germline values: CDR1 ENHRY, CDR2 SYGVKD. J lost 6 bases, V lost 10 bases, and 8 bases had no gene match. CDR3 size: 12 residues. This chain's CDR3 is CATKAGEREQYF. The CDR3 DNA follows: TGTGCCACGAAAGCGGGAGAGCGCGAGCAGTACTTC.

The V call is TRBV5-1, the J call TRBJ2-1; TRBD1 matches at 8 bases. Per germline, CDR1 SGHRS and CDR2 YFSETQ. The CDR3 sequence is 14 residues long. Unmatched junction bases numbered 9, after V lost 4 bases and J lost 9 bases. The CDR3, as DNA: TGCGCCAGCAGCCAAGACAGGGGTACTGGTGAGCAGTTCTTC. This gives the protein CASSQDRGTGEQFF.

The CDR3 reads CASSETGQGAYGYTF. CDR3 nucleotide sequence: TGTGCCAGCAGTGAAACGGGACAGGGGGCCTATGGCTACACCTTC. The chain carries TRBV2 and TRBJ1-2, with 12 bases aligning to TRBD1. V lost 2 bases, J lost 4 bases, and 2 bases stayed unmatched. The length of the CDR3 is 15 residues. In germline, CDR1 is SNHLY, CDR2 FYNNEI.

CDR3 bases: TGTGCCAGCAGTTTAGGCGGGAGCTCCTACAATGAGCAGTTCTTC. Residues: CASSLGGSSYNEQFF. The rearrangement joins TRBV28 to TRBJ2-1; 7 bases fit TRBD2. This CDR3 region has 15 residues. CDR1 MDHEN and CDR2 SYDVKM come from the germline V gene. The junction had 1 base not matched to a gene; V was cut back by 2 bases and J by 0 bases. Supplemented by reference TRBV28 and TRBJ2-1, the full variable domain reads DVKVTQSSRYLVKRTGEKVFLECVQDMDHENMFWYRQDPGLGLRLIYFSYDVKMKEKGDIPEGYSVSREKKERFSLILESASTNQTSMYLCASSLGGSSYNEQFFGPGTRLTVL.

The V call is TRBV6-5, the J call TRBJ2-5; 11 bases match TRBD2. The DNA end is a closer match to TRBJ2-7, so the J assignment may be wrong. The CDR3 has 16 residues. The germline V gene has CDR1 MNHEY and CDR2 SVGAGI. CDR3: CASSYSGLAATFEQYF. In DNA, the CDR3 is TGTGCCAGCAGTTACTCGGGACTAGCGGCCACCTTCGAGCAGTACTTC.

The rearrangement links TRBV6-5 to TRBJ2-2, with D tentatively TRBD1 (5 bases). Looked up from germline, CDR1 is MNHEY and CDR2 is SVGAGI. The CDR3 consists of 14 residues. V lost 6 bases, J lost 6 bases, and 14 bases lay in between. CDR3 DNA: TGTGCCAGCAGAAATAGCAGGGCGGCCGGGGAGCTGTTTTTT. Amino acids: CASRNSRAAGELFF.

This clone was observed once. The rearrangement joins TRBV25-1 to TRBJ2-1; 8 bases are shared with TRBD1. The CDR3 runs 15 residues. Germline assignment: CDR1 MGHDK and CDR2 SYGVNS. With V trimmed by 5 bases and J by 2 bases, 5 bases remained unmatched. The CDR3 DNA sequence: TGTGCCAGCAGTCTTCAGGGGGCCACCTACAATGAGCAGTTCTTC. Translation gives CASSLQGATYNEQFF.

This clone was seen once. J is TRBJ2-5 and V is TRBV4-2; D is possibly TRBD1 (6 bases). Trimming removed 1 base at V and 1 base at J, with 13 bases between. Looked up from germline, CDR1 is LGHNA and CDR2 is YNFKEQ. The CDR3 is 16 amino acids. CDR3 amino acids: CASSQGNDRSQETQYF. CDR3 DNA sequence: TGTGCCAGCAGCCAAGGGAACGACAGGAGCCAAGAGACCCAGTACTTC.

This clone was detected only a few times. J is TRBJ2-3 and V is TRBV6-4; TRBD2 matches at 13 bases. The J segment lost 4 bases and the V segment lost 6 bases, leaving 4 bases of the junction unmatched. CDR1 and CDR2 (germline): MRHNA, SNTAGT. CDR3 size: 15 residues. CDR3 nucleotide sequence: TGTGCCAGCAGCCGGACTAGCGGGAGTTCAGATACGCAGTATTTT. The encoded protein is CASSRTSGSSDTQYF.

V and J are TRBV5-6 and TRBJ2-3; 8 nucleotides line up with TRBD2. V shed 0 bases and J 5 bases; nucleotides not matched to a gene: 11. The CDR3 has 17 residues. Looked up from germline, CDR1 is SGHDT and CDR2 is YYEEEE. The CDR3 reads CASSLGAYGRAGDTQYF. The CDR3, as DNA: TGTGCCAGCAGCTTGGGAGCTTACGGGAGGGCCGGAGATACGCAGTATTTT.

The chain employs TRBV7-2 and TRBJ1-5; 8 nucleotides align to TRBD1. CDR3 length: 15 residues. V shed 5 bases, J shed 1 base, and the junction held 4 bases outside the gene matches. CDR1 is SGHTA and CDR2 is FQGNSA in the germline V gene. CDR3 residues: CASSADRGSNQPQHF. CDR3 DNA: TGTGCCAGCAGCGCCGACAGGGGAAGCAATCAGCCCCAGCATTTT. Together with reference TRBV7-2 and TRBJ1-5, the CDR3 gives the full variable domain: GAGVSQSPSNKVTEKGKDVELRCDPISGHTALYWYRQSLGQGLEFLIYFQGNSAPDKSGLPSDRFSAERTGGSVSTLTIQRTQQEDSAVYLCASSADRGSNQPQHFGDGTRLSIL.

CDR3 region: CAISESVGASYEQYF. DNA for the CDR3: TGTGCCATCAGTGAGTCGGTGGGGGCCTCCTACGAGCAGTACTTC. This chain joins TRBV10-3 and TRBJ2-7; D may be TRBD1 (6 bases). Trimming removed 0 bases at V and 0 bases at J, with 9 bases between. The CDR3 covers 15 residues. Germline CDR1 is ENHRY and CDR2 is SYGVKD.

J is TRBJ2-5 and V is TRBV7-2, with a tentative D call TRBD1 (5 bases). Germline CDR1 SGHTA, CDR2 FQGNSA. The V gene lost 5 bases and the J gene lost 6 bases, with 19 bases spanning the gap. The CDR3 runs to 15 residues. CDR3 sequence reads: CASSPRSTDHKTQYF. CDR3 in DNA: TGTGCCAGCAGCCCCCGCTCGACAGATCACAAGACCCAGTACTTC. The whole variable domain, filled in from reference TRBV7-2 and TRBJ2-5, reads GAGVSQSPSNKVTEKGKDVELRCDPISGHTALYWYRQSLGQGLEFLIYFQGNSAPDKSGLPSDRFSAERTGGSVSTLTIQRTQQEDSAVYLCASSPRSTDHKTQYFGPGTRLLVL.

The CDR3 region has the DNA TGTGCCAGCAGGAGCTTGAGGGAGCTTACCAATTACTACAATGAGCAGTTCTTC. Its protein is CASRSLRELTNYYNEQFF. This chain connects TRBV5-6 to TRBJ2-1; tentative D call: TRBD2 (5 bases). The CDR3 runs to 18 residues. Germline V gene sequence: CDR1 SGHDT, CDR2 YYEEEE. Trimming stripped 5 bases from V and 3 bases from J, with 24 bases between.

The J gene is TRBJ2-7, the V gene TRBV28; D perhaps matches TRBD1 (6 bases). The CDR3 covers 16 residues. V gave up 2 bases and J gave up 3 bases, with 17 bases separating them. Germline V gene lookup returns CDR1 MDHEN and CDR2 SYDVKM. The CDR3 sequence: CASSLHMGAGSYEQYF. Here the CDR3 DNA reads TGTGCCAGCAGTTTACACATGGGGGCTGGGAGCTACGAGCAGTACTTC.

The DNA of the CDR3 is TGTGCCAGCAGTTTTTGGGACTCCGCCAGGGAGCCTTACTTC. Protein sequence: CASSFWDSAREPYF. This rearrangement joins TRBV27 to TRBJ2-7; D is perhaps TRBD2 (6 bases). The CDR3 is made up of 14 amino acids. Trimming cost V 3 bases and J 13 bases, with 22 bases left between them. Germline CDR1 MNHEY, CDR2 SMNVEV (reference sequence).

The chain links TRBV6-5 to TRBJ2-1; D might be TRBD2 (5 bases). The V end was cut by 0 bases, the J end by 10 bases, with 10 bases between. CDR1 MNHEY and CDR2 SVGAGI come from the germline V gene. There are 13 residues in the CDR3. The CDR3 coding sequence is TGTGCCAGCAGTTACTCGGCGGGTGGCGAGCAGTTCTTC. Amino acids: CASSYSAGGEQFF.

The chain recombines TRBV28 with TRBJ1-5, with 7 bases that match TRBD1. V trimming: 10 bases; J trimming: 5 bases; junction bases outside the gene matches: 14. There are 15 residues in the CDR3. Looked up from germline, CDR1 is MDHEN and CDR2 is SYDVKM. CDR3 coding DNA: TGTGCCAACGCCCCGGGAGGGGGCTATGATCAGCCCCAGCATTTT. Its translation: CANAPGGGYDQPQHF.

This rearrangement joins TRBV5-1 to TRBJ2-3, with 14 bases aligning to TRBD2. Germline trimming cut 3 bases from V and 5 bases from J; bases unmatched to any gene: 11. This CDR3 spans 18 amino acids. Germline CDR1 and CDR2: SGHRS and YFSETQ. The CDR3 spells CASSSQIPGLAGEDTQYF. The CDR3 DNA sequence: TGCGCCAGCAGCTCACAGATTCCGGGACTAGCGGGAGAAGATACGCAGTATTTT.

This chain joins TRBV14 and TRBJ2-3; the match to TRBD2 covers 10 bases. Germline CDR1 reads SGHDN; CDR2 reads FVKESK. With V trimmed by 6 bases and J by 2 bases, 11 bases remained unmatched. This CDR3 spans 17 amino acids. This CDR3 is CASSPLGLADYTDTQYF. CDR3 bases: TGTGCCAGCAGTCCTCTCGGACTAGCGGACTACACAGATACGCAGTATTTT.

The J gene is TRBJ2-5, the V gene TRBV4-3; a possible D gene is TRBD2 (7 bases). Germline-derived CDR1 and CDR2 are LGHNA and YSLEER. The CDR3 is 13 residues long. The ends were cut back, 3 bases at V and 5 bases at J, with 10 bases in the middle. In nucleotides, the CDR3 is TGCGCCAGCAGCCAGGGAGGGGGGGAGACCCAGTACTTC. Amino acids: CASSQGGGETQYF.